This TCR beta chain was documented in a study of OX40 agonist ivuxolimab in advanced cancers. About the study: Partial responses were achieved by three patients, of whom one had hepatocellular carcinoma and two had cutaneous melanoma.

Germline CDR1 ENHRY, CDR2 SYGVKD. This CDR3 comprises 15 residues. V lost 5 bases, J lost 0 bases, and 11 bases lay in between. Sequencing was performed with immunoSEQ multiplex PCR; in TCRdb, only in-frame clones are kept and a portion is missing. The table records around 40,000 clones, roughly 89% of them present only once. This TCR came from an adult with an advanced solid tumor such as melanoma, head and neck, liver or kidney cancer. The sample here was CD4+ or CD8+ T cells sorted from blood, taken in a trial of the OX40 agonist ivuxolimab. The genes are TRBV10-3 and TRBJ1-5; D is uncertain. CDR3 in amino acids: CAISPTSDSNQPQHF. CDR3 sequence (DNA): TGTGCCATCAGTCCGACAAGCGATAGCAATCAGCCCCAGCATTTT.